Below, one TCR beta chain is given with its context. Its antigen is not known. This sample was taken from a study of cytomegalovirus exposure and HLA in healthy donors. In the study overall: Genotyping of 400 or so donors showed that roughly 83% belonged to the Caucasian-associated ancestry cluster.

It was with 60 Vbeta and 13 Jbeta primers that the PCR ran. The method was immunoSEQ multiplex PCR; TCRdb's version includes in-frame clones alone and lacks a portion of them. The sample carries some 140,000 clones, over 70% recorded once. Overall study findings and caveats: The study recorded 160 or so TCR beta chains that were cytomegalovirus-associated.

CDR1 and CDR2 from the germline V gene are DFQATT and SNEGSKA (reference sequence). Trimming took 6 bases from V and 6 from J, leaving 9 bases between them. The length of the CDR3 is 11 residues. V gene TRBV20-1 combines with J gene TRBJ2-1, with D perhaps TRBD2 (6 bases). This TCR derives from a woman aged 18-30 years in good health and CMV-seronegative. Sequencing was carried out using PBMCs. CDR3 amino acids: CSASGLNEQFF. The DNA for the CDR3 is TGCAGTGCCTCGGGACTCAATGAGCAGTTCTTC.